Below, 14 T cell receptor beta chains from the same sample are listed, as sequenced in a study of blood T cell repertoires in COVID-19. Assay: immunoSEQ multiplex PCR; the TCRdb copy retains only in-frame clones and omits some. The sample contains fewer than 250,000 clones, 84% of which appear only once. The specimen sequenced was peripheral blood. All receptors derive from a human donor in a cohort sampled during active COVID-19.

This chain uses TRBV19 with TRBJ2-3; the D is unclear. The CDR3 totals 13 residues. The germline gives CDR1 LNHDA, CDR2 SQIVND (reference sequence). The germline V and J ends were trimmed by 4 bases and 7 bases, with 12 bases remaining between them. Here the CDR3 reads CASSRLTENTQYF. In nucleotides, the CDR3 is TGTGCCAGTAGTAGACTGACGGAAAATACGCAGTATTTT.

J is TRBJ2-1 and V is TRBV2; 7 bases align to TRBD1. Trimming took 8 bases from V and 7 from J; bases not matched to a gene: 14. Germline CDR1 SNHLY, CDR2 FYNNEI. The CDR3 covers 15 residues. Written as DNA, the CDR3 is TGTGCCAGCCAGATAGACAGGGCGGTTGGAAATGAGCAGTTCTTC. It yields the protein CASQIDRAVGNEQFF.

This chain connects TRBV9 to TRBJ2-1; D is undetermined. This CDR3 is 14 amino acids long. V lost 1 base and J 5 bases, leaving 10 bases between the germline ends. Germline-derived CDR1 and CDR2 are SGDLS and YYNGEE. CDR3 residues: CASSVTGSHNEQFF. In nucleotides, the CDR3 is TGTGCCAGCAGCGTAACCGGGTCCCACAATGAGCAGTTCTTC.

The chain recombines TRBV6-5 with TRBJ2-1; 7 bases line up with TRBD1. The CDR3 has 15 amino acids. The germline V gene has CDR1 MNHEY and CDR2 SVGAGI. The V gene end was trimmed by 6 bases and the J gene end by 2 bases; junction bases not matched to a gene: 7. The CDR3 DNA is TGTGCCAGCAGCCTACAGGGGTGGACCTACAATGAGCAGTTCTTC. Amino acid sequence: CASSLQGWTYNEQFF.

The chain carries TRBV7-2 and TRBJ2-1, with D perhaps matching TRBD1 (5 bases). This CDR3 region has 18 residues. V dropped 2 bases and J dropped 2 bases, with 19 bases sitting between them. CDR1 is SGHTA, CDR2 FQGNSA, per germline. As DNA, the CDR3 is TGTGCCAGCAGCTTAATTGCGGTGGGCCCAGGGACCTACAATGAGCAGTTCTTC. Translation: CASSLIAVGPGTYNEQFF.

The rearrangement links TRBV4-1 to TRBJ2-3, with 8 bases identical to TRBD2. CDR3 length: 15 amino acids. V trimming: 3 bases; J trimming: 4 bases; junction bases outside the gene matches: 6. Germline V gene lookup returns CDR1 MGHRA and CDR2 YSYEKL. CDR3 in DNA: TGCGCCAGCAGCCATCCCGGGGGGGCCCCAGATACGCAGTATTTT. Translated: CASSHPGGAPDTQYF.

The V and J genes are TRBV4-1 and TRBJ2-3; 7 bases match TRBD2. The length of the CDR3 is 14 residues. V lost 5 bases, J lost 7 bases, and 9 bases stayed unmatched. The germline V gene has CDR1 MGHRA and CDR2 YSYEKL. In nucleotides, the CDR3 is TGCGCCAGCAGCTTGGAGGAGCGGGGAAATACGCAGTATTTT. Translated, it gives CASSLEERGNTQYF.

This clone was detected once. The genes are TRBV3-1 (or the pseudogene TRBV3-2) and TRBJ2-7; the match to TRBD2 covers 7 bases. Germline V CDR1 and CDR2: LGHDT, YNNKEL (reference sequence). With V trimmed by 3 bases and J by 9 bases, 2 bases remained unmatched. This CDR3 is 11 amino acids long. This chain's CDR3 is CASSHSGGQYF. CDR3 nucleotide sequence: TGTGCCAGCAGCCACTCGGGAGGGCAGTACTTC.

This chain connects TRBV7-9 to TRBJ2-1, with D tentatively TRBD2 (6 bases). Germline V gene sequence: CDR1 SEHNR, CDR2 FQNEAQ (reference sequence). This CDR3 region has 13 residues. V lost 4 bases, J lost 12 bases, and 16 bases lay in between. CDR3 protein: CASSSRWQGGQFF. The CDR3 bases are TGTGCCAGCAGCTCTCGGTGGCAGGGAGGGCAGTTCTTC.

The chain joins TRBV30 to TRBJ1-2; 7 bases match TRBD1. V shed 4 bases and J 5 bases; nucleotides not matched to a gene: 7. Germline lookup yields CDR1 GTSNPN and CDR2 SVGIG (reference sequence). CDR3 length: 13 residues. CDR3 protein: CAWNRGHLYGYTF. The CDR3 DNA sequence: TGTGCCTGGAATAGGGGGCATCTGTATGGCTACACCTTC.

The CDR3 DNA is TGCGCCAGCAGCTCCTGGCCGACAGAGAACACTGAAGCTTTCTTT. As protein: CASSSWPTENTEAFF. The chain uses TRBV5-1 and TRBJ1-1; maybe TRBD1 (5 bases). Germline CDR1 is SGHRS and CDR2 is YFSETQ. V lost 3 bases and J 1 base, leaving 13 bases between the germline ends. CDR3 length equals 15 residues.

The chain joins TRBV27 to TRBJ1-5, with 9 bases aligning to TRBD1. V was clipped by 7 bases and J by 5 bases; unmatched bases: 6. CDR3 length: 14 amino acids. Germline CDR1 is MNHEY and CDR2 is SMNVEV (reference sequence). CDR3: CASNPTGGHQPQHF. In DNA, the CDR3 is TGTGCCAGCAACCCAACAGGGGGCCATCAGCCCCAGCATTTT.

The V gene is TRBV14, the J gene TRBJ2-2; D is unclear. CDR3 size: 16 residues. Germline values: CDR1 SGHDN, CDR2 FVKESK. Trimming left V 2 bases short and J 0 bases short, with 10 bases between. In DNA, the CDR3 is TGTGCCAGCAGCCAAAGTCGAGCTGCGAACACCGGGGAGCTGTTTTTT. Its protein product is CASSQSRAANTGELFF.

This chain connects TRBV7-2 to TRBJ2-1, with D tentatively TRBD2 (6 bases). Per germline, CDR1 SGHTA and CDR2 FQGNSA. V was trimmed by 6 bases and J by 1 base, leaving 22 bases between them. The CDR3 sequence is 18 residues long. The CDR3 DNA reads as TGTGCCAGCAGTCCTGTCTCCTCTAGCGCGGGGTCCTACAATGAGCAGTTCTTC. Translation gives CASSPVSSSAGSYNEQFF.